The 22 T cell receptor beta chains in this list originate from one sample, sequenced in a study of shared clonotypes between healthy human individuals. Only in-frame clones appear in the TCRdb table, and some are missing; sequencing was by immunoSEQ multiplex PCR. The sample lists approximately 600,000 clones; 95% were seen once. The naive CD8 fraction comprised CD45RO-negative cells positively selected for CCR7 and excluded terminally differentiated effector memory CD45RA+ cells. Material for sequencing was naive CD8+ T cells sorted from blood. All receptors come from a young woman in good health.

This sequence joins TRBV14 and TRBJ1-2; 8 bases fit TRBD1. Trimming removed 6 bases from V and 0 bases from J; junction bases left unmatched: 6. The CDR3 covers 15 residues. The germline V gene has CDR1 SGHDN and CDR2 FVKESK. CDR3 coding DNA: TGTGCCAGCAGAAGAACGGGACAGGCTAACTATGGCTACACCTTC. This translates into CASRRTGQANYGYTF. Supplemented by reference TRBV14 and TRBJ1-2, the full variable domain reads EAGVTQFPSHSVIEKGQTVTLRCDPISGHDNLYWYRRVMGKEIKFLLHFVKESKQDESGMPNNRFLAERTGGTYSTLKVQPAELEDSGVYFCASRRTGQANYGYTFGSGTRLTVV.

The chain is built from TRBV13 and TRBJ2-7; unclear D gene. The CDR3 runs 14 residues. Germline lookup yields CDR1 PRHDT and CDR2 FYEKMQ (reference sequence). V lost 0 bases to trimming and J lost 3 bases, with 9 bases between them. The CDR3 DNA sequence: TGTGCCAGCAGCTTAGGGCCGCACAACTACGAGCAGTACTTC. Protein product: CASSLGPHNYEQYF.

A single count supports this clone. CDR3 residues: CASSIPGPYEQYF. The CDR3 nucleotides read TGTGCCAGTAGTATCCCCGGGCCCTACGAGCAGTACTTC. The rearrangement links TRBV19 to TRBJ2-7; D not certain. The V gene lost 3 bases and the J gene lost 2 bases, with 8 bases spanning the gap. Germline CDR1 and CDR2: LNHDA and SQIVND (reference sequence). This CDR3 region has 13 residues.

This chain uses TRBV19 with TRBJ2-5; no definite D call. This CDR3 region has 10 residues. CDR1 and CDR2 (germline): LNHDA, SQIVND (reference sequence). V dropped 9 bases and J dropped 3 bases, with 5 bases sitting between them. CDR3 protein: CARPKETQYF. DNA of the CDR3: TGTGCCAGACCAAAAGAGACCCAGTACTTC.

The chain has TRBV7-2 and TRBJ1-2; D possibly corresponds to TRBD1 (5 bases). Trimming removed 2 bases from V and 5 bases from J, with 12 bases in between. The germline gives CDR1 SGHTA, CDR2 FQGNSA. CDR3 length equals 14 residues. CDR3 amino acids: CASSLHPGQYGYTF. CDR3 DNA: TGTGCCAGCAGCTTACATCCAGGGCAGTATGGCTACACCTTC.

This chain connects TRBV7-2 to TRBJ2-7; 9 nucleotides align to TRBD2. CDR1 and CDR2 (germline): SGHTA, FQGNSA. This CDR3 contains 14 residues. With V trimmed by 3 bases and J by 3 bases, 3 bases remained unmatched. CDR3 nucleotide sequence: TGTGCCAGCAGCTTTTTAGCGGGAGTCTACGAGCAGTACTTC. It is translated as CASSFLAGVYEQYF. Filled out from reference TRBV7-2 and TRBJ2-7, the complete variable domain reads GAGVSQSPSNKVTEKGKDVELRCDPISGHTALYWYRQSLGQGLEFLIYFQGNSAPDKSGLPSDRFSAERTGGSVSTLTIQRTQQEDSAVYLCASSFLAGVYEQYFGPGTRLTVT.

The genes are TRBV2 and TRBJ2-2; TRBD1 matches 9 bases. This CDR3 has 15 residues. CDR1 SNHLY and CDR2 FYNNEI come from the germline V gene. Losses at the gene ends were 7 bases for V and 6 bases for J; bases not matched to a gene: 9. As DNA, the CDR3 is TGTGCCAGCATGGGGGGACAGGGTACGGCCGGGGAGCTGTTTTTT. The encoded protein is CASMGGQGTAGELFF.

The V call is TRBV7-9, the J call TRBJ1-1, with D perhaps matching TRBD1 (6 bases). This CDR3 has 12 residues. Germline V gene lookup returns CDR1 SEHNR and CDR2 FQNEAQ (reference sequence). Trimming took 4 bases from V and 7 from J, leaving 10 bases between them. In DNA form, the CDR3 reads TGTGCCAGCAGCTACCGGACAGTTGAAGCTTTCTTT. It specifies CASSYRTVEAFF.

V is TRBV29-1 and J is TRBJ2-1; 15 nucleotides agree with TRBD2. There are 15 residues in the CDR3. V shed 1 base, J shed 6 bases, and the junction held 1 base outside the gene matches. Looked up from germline, CDR1 is SQVTM and CDR2 is ANQGSEA. The CDR3 coding sequence is TGCAGCGTTGAAGGGACTAGCGGGGGGGGCAATGAGCAGTTCTTC. It is translated as CSVEGTSGGGNEQFF.

The V call is TRBV19, the J call TRBJ1-5; D uncertain. Trimming stripped 0 bases from V and 3 bases from J, with 9 bases between. The V gene's germline CDR1 is LNHDA and CDR2 SQIVND (reference sequence). The CDR3 runs 15 residues. In DNA, the CDR3 is TGTGCCAGTAGTATAGATTGGCAGGTCAATCAGCCCCAGCATTTT. Its translation: CASSIDWQVNQPQHF.

This chain connects TRBV4-2 to TRBJ1-5; D is unclear. This CDR3 has 19 residues. Trimming stripped 2 bases from V and 5 bases from J, with 25 bases between. Germline lookup yields CDR1 LGHNA and CDR2 YNFKEQ. The CDR3 here is CASSQPHNDRTAGHQPQHF. The CDR3 region has the DNA TGTGCCAGCAGCCAACCGCATAACGACCGGACGGCCGGGCATCAGCCCCAGCATTTT.

This chain connects TRBV19 to TRBJ2-1; TRBD1 aligns across 7 bases. With V trimmed by 4 bases and J by 2 bases, 8 bases remained unmatched. Germline-derived CDR1 and CDR2 are LNHDA and SQIVND (reference sequence). This CDR3 is 16 amino acids long. CDR3 in amino acids: CASSTRQGVPYNEQFF. The CDR3 DNA reads as TGTGCCAGTAGTACCAGACAGGGAGTACCCTACAATGAGCAGTTCTTC.

The V gene is TRBV7-9, the J gene TRBJ2-1; D gene ambiguous. CDR3 length: 15 residues. Trimming cost V 5 bases and J 6 bases, with 17 bases left between them. Germline V gene lookup returns CDR1 SEHNR and CDR2 FQNEAQ (reference sequence). DNA of the CDR3: TGTGCCAGCAGCAACCTGGACCCGCCGCTCAATGAGCAGTTCTTC. Translating gives CASSNLDPPLNEQFF.

This clone has a single count. The chain carries TRBV27 and TRBJ2-2; D uncertain. Trimming left V 2 bases short and J 4 bases short, with 11 bases between. The CDR3 covers 15 residues. From germline, CDR1 is MNHEY and CDR2 SMNVEV (reference sequence). The chain's CDR3 is CASSLGRAPTGELFF. In DNA form, the CDR3 reads TGTGCCAGCAGTTTAGGAAGGGCGCCCACCGGGGAGCTGTTTTTT.

The J gene is TRBJ2-3, the V gene TRBV28; the D gene is possibly TRBD1 (5 bases). V lost 6 bases to trimming and J lost 6 bases, with 10 bases between them. The CDR3 is 12 residues long. Germline V gene lookup returns CDR1 MDHEN and CDR2 SYDVKM. The CDR3 DNA follows: TGTGCCAGCAGCCAAAAGGGGGATACGCAGTATTTT. Translation: CASSQKGDTQYF. Drawing the rest from reference TRBV28 and TRBJ2-3, the complete variable domain is DVKVTQSSRYLVKRTGEKVFLECVQDMDHENMFWYRQDPGLGLRLIYFSYDVKMKEKGDIPEGYSVSREKKERFSLILESASTNQTSMYLCASSQKGDTQYFGPGTRLTVL.

The chain uses TRBV14 and TRBJ1-1, with TRBD1 identical over 7 bases. V shed 4 bases and J 3 bases; nucleotides not matched to a gene: 5. CDR1 is SGHDN, CDR2 FVKESK, per germline. The CDR3 sequence is 14 residues long. CDR3 bases: TGTGCCAGCAGCCCGTGGACAGGATACACTGAAGCTTTCTTT. Its protein product is CASSPWTGYTEAFF.

The chain links TRBV27 to TRBJ2-7; perhaps TRBD2 as D (6 bases). The CDR3 is made up of 14 amino acids. Germline values: CDR1 MNHEY, CDR2 SMNVEV (reference sequence). With 4 bases removed from V and 6 bases from J, the gap between germline ends came to 16 bases. CDR3 coding DNA: TGTGCCAGCAGTTCCCTCGGTTGGGGAGGCGAGCAGTACTTC. Protein: CASSSLGWGGEQYF.

The chain links TRBV28 to TRBJ2-7, with TRBD2 matching 11 bases. The CDR3 runs to 17 residues. V dropped 6 bases and J dropped 3; count of bases not matched to a gene: 13. Germline V lookup: CDR1 MDHEN, CDR2 SYDVKM. In nucleotides, the CDR3 is TGTGCCAGCAGCCCAATAGGACTAGCGGGCAGAGACTACGAGCAGTACTTC. The encoded protein is CASSPIGLAGRDYEQYF. Full variable domain (outside the CDR3, taken from reference TRBV28 and TRBJ2-7): DVKVTQSSRYLVKRTGEKVFLECVQDMDHENMFWYRQDPGLGLRLIYFSYDVKMKEKGDIPEGYSVSREKKERFSLILESASTNQTSMYLCASSPIGLAGRDYEQYFGPGTRLTVT.

This sequence joins TRBV7-8 and TRBJ2-7; 10 bases match TRBD2. V gave up 5 bases and J gave up 2 bases; unmatched junction bases: 9. Germline V gene lookup returns CDR1 SGHVS and CDR2 FQNEAQ. The CDR3 is 16 residues long. This chain's CDR3 is CASSPQTSGSPYEQYF. DNA of the CDR3: TGTGCCAGCAGCCCCCAGACTAGCGGGTCCCCCTACGAGCAGTACTTC. Together with reference TRBV7-8 and TRBJ2-7, the CDR3 gives the full variable domain: GAGVSQSPRYKVAKRGQDVALRCDPISGHVSLFWYQQALGQGPEFLTYFQNEAQLDKSGLPSDRFFAERPEGSVSTLKIQRTQQEDSAVYLCASSPQTSGSPYEQYFGPGTRLTVT.

V and J are TRBV28 and TRBJ1-4; maybe TRBD1 (6 bases). The CDR3 runs 15 residues. Germline V gives CDR1 MDHEN, CDR2 SYDVKM. Trimming took off 6 bases at V and 4 bases at J, with 15 bases between the two ends. CDR3 DNA sequence: TGTGCCAGCAGAAGACTGACAGGCCGTAATGAAAAACTGTTTTTT. Protein: CASRRLTGRNEKLFF.

In this sample, this clone turned up once. The chain joins TRBV9 to TRBJ2-1; D is ambiguous. V lost 0 bases and J 0 bases, leaving 13 bases between the germline ends. The CDR3 has 17 residues. The germline CDR1 and CDR2 sequences are SGDLS and YYNGEE. CDR3 amino acids: CASSVEAVASSYNEQFF. CDR3 nucleotide sequence: TGTGCCAGCAGCGTAGAAGCTGTAGCCAGCTCCTACAATGAGCAGTTCTTC.

The chain combines TRBV11-2 with TRBJ2-3; D is unresolved. CDR3 length equals 14 residues. Between the trimmed V and J ends, which lost 5 bases and 2 bases, there was a span of 11 bases. Germline V gives CDR1 SGHAT, CDR2 FQNNGV. The CDR3 here is CASSRDTTTDTQYF. DNA of the CDR3: TGTGCCAGCAGCCGCGACACGACCACAGATACGCAGTATTTT.